The next 27 T cell receptor beta chains were all read from a single sample in a study of neoadjuvant nivolumab and ipilimumab in lung cancer. The method was immunoSEQ multiplex PCR; TCRdb's version includes in-frame clones alone and lacks a portion of them. The data contain roughly 9,900 clones, roughly four fifths of them singletons. The specimen was peripheral blood, collected before neoadjuvant nivolumab, alone or with ipilimumab. The receptors originated from an adult with non-small cell lung cancer.

With regard to this clone: This CDR3 is also generated by other DNA sequences in the sample. The V and J genes are TRBV7-3 and TRBJ2-3; 8 positions agree with TRBD2. This CDR3 contains 15 residues. Germline loops: CDR1 SGHTA, CDR2 FQGTGA. After removal of 5 bases from V and 0 bases from J, the junction contained 4 bases not matched to a gene. DNA for the CDR3: TGTGCCAGCAGCCCGACTAGCGCTAGCACAGATACGCAGTATTTT. Its protein is CASSPTSASTDTQYF.

This chain joins TRBV9 and TRBJ1-1; weak D call: TRBD1 (6 bases). Trimming cost V 0 bases and J 0 bases, with 12 bases left between them. The germline V gene encodes CDR1 SGDLS and CDR2 YYNGEE. The CDR3 totals 16 residues. This CDR3 is CASSVDPGAMNTEAFF. The CDR3 coding sequence is TGTGCCAGCAGCGTAGATCCGGGGGCGATGAACACTGAAGCTTTCTTT.

J is TRBJ2-1 and V is TRBV7-2, with 8 bases fitting TRBD2. Germline V gene data show CDR1 as SGHTA and CDR2 as FQGNSA. V shed 3 bases and J 7 bases; nucleotides not matched to a gene: 8. The CDR3 spans 15 residues. CDR3 bases: TGTGCCAGCAGCTTTAAAGCGGGAGAGGGGAATGAGCAGTTCTTC. Its protein product is CASSFKAGEGNEQFF. Filled out from reference TRBV7-2 and TRBJ2-1, the complete variable domain reads GAGVSQSPSNKVTEKGKDVELRCDPISGHTALYWYRQSLGQGLEFLIYFQGNSAPDKSGLPSDRFSAERTGGSVSTLTIQRTQQEDSAVYLCASSFKAGEGNEQFFGPGTRLTVL.

This chain uses TRBV2 with TRBJ2-6; possibly TRBD2 for D (7 bases). CDR3 length: 16 residues. V shed 0 bases and J shed 9 bases, with 15 bases lying between them. Germline V CDR1 and CDR2: SNHLY, FYNNEI. CDR3 DNA sequence: TGTGCCAGCAGTGAAGCGGGGGGGGCTGGTGGCAACGTCCTGACTTTC. Translation: CASSEAGGAGGNVLTF.

The chain has TRBV5-1 and TRBJ2-3; D gene uncertain. This CDR3 contains 12 residues. The germline V gene has CDR1 SGHRS and CDR2 YFSETQ. Trimming pared 4 bases from V and 2 bases from J, leaving 5 bases between. CDR3 coding DNA: TGCGCCAGCAGCATAAACACAGATACGCAGTATTTT. Its protein product is CASSINTDTQYF.

This rearrangement joins TRBV5-8 to TRBJ2-5, with TRBD2 as a possible D gene (6 bases). This CDR3 is 14 amino acids long. V gave up 7 bases and J gave up 4 bases, with 17 bases separating them. The germline CDR1 and CDR2 sequences are SGHTS and YDEGEE. The CDR3, as DNA: TGTGCCAGCCGGGACTCACCTGGGGCAGAGACCCAGTACTTC. Its protein product is CASRDSPGAETQYF.

The rearrangement joins TRBV9 to TRBJ2-2; D is uncertain. Germline CDR1 reads SGDLS; CDR2 reads YYNGEE. Trimming removed 3 bases from V and 7 bases from J, with 13 bases in between. This CDR3 region has 14 residues. CDR3 loop: CASSETTADGELFF. The CDR3 DNA reads TGTGCCAGCAGCGAGACAACGGCCGACGGGGAGCTGTTTTTT.

The chain carries TRBV18 and TRBJ1-4; D might be TRBD1 (5 bases). Germline loops: CDR1 KGHSH, CDR2 LQKENI. The CDR3 runs to 14 residues. Deletions cut 2 bases from V and 6 bases from J, with 10 bases between. CDR3 DNA sequence: TGTGCCAGCTCACCAGGCAGGGAGTATGAAAAACTGTTTTTT. Translating it yields CASSPGREYEKLFF.

J is TRBJ2-2 and V is TRBV19; weak D call: TRBD1 (5 bases). V lost 5 bases and J lost 6, with 10 bases in between. This CDR3 has 13 amino acids. Germline values: CDR1 LNHDA, CDR2 SQIVND (reference sequence). The CDR3 DNA is TGTGCCAGTAGTGGCCAGGGCCCCGGGGAGCTGTTTTTT. As protein: CASSGQGPGELFF.

This chain joins TRBV7-2 and TRBJ2-2, with D perhaps TRBD2 (5 bases). V lost 3 bases to trimming and J lost 5 bases, with 13 bases between them. The CDR3 spans 15 residues. The germline V gene has CDR1 SGHTA and CDR2 FQGNSA. CDR3 residues: CASSFSGYGTGELFF. The CDR3, as DNA: TGTGCCAGCAGCTTTTCGGGATACGGGACCGGGGAGCTGTTTTTT.

The rearrangement links TRBV5-1 to TRBJ1-4; D call uncertain. The length of the CDR3 is 15 residues. V shed 0 bases and J shed 9 bases, with 15 bases lying between them. Germline V CDR1 and CDR2: SGHRS, YFSETQ. CDR3 region: CASSLDGSGDQKLFF. The CDR3 DNA is TGCGCCAGCAGCTTGGACGGCTCGGGTGATCAAAAACTGTTTTTT.

V gene TRBV19 combines with J gene TRBJ1-1; D ambiguous. V lost 0 bases and J lost 0, with 5 bases in between. The germline CDR1 and CDR2 sequences are LNHDA and SQIVND (reference sequence). The CDR3 runs to 14 residues. The CDR3 coding sequence is TGTGCCAGTAGTATAGACGGCCTGAACACTGAAGCTTTCTTT. Its protein is CASSIDGLNTEAFF.

J is TRBJ2-7 and V is TRBV6-6; TRBD2 is a possible D gene (5 bases). V was shortened by 3 bases and J by 5 bases, with 14 bases between the two germline ends. Germline V gives CDR1 MNHNY, CDR2 SVGAGI (reference sequence). CDR3 length: 14 amino acids. The CDR3 region has the DNA TGTGCCAGCAGTTATAACGGGGAAACCCACGAGCAGTACTTC. Residues: CASSYNGETHEQYF.

This clone turned up a few times. V usage is TRBV28 and J usage is TRBJ2-3, with D unresolved. CDR1 and CDR2 (germline): MDHEN, SYDVKM. The CDR3 is made up of 11 amino acids. V was cut by 3 bases and J by 2 bases, with 0 bases left in between. CDR3 sequence: CASSFTDTQYF. CDR3 in DNA: TGTGCCAGCAGTTTCACAGATACGCAGTATTTT.

This clone appeared once. The genes are TRBV11-2 and TRBJ1-2; 8 bases are a match to TRBD1. The CDR3 sequence is 13 residues long. In germline, CDR1 is SGHAT, CDR2 FQNNGV. Germline trimming cut 5 bases from V and 7 bases from J; bases unmatched to any gene: 6. CDR3 in amino acids: CASSTTGGVGYTF. The CDR3 nucleotides are TGTGCCAGCAGCACCACAGGGGGAGTTGGCTACACCTTC.

This chain uses TRBV5-5 with TRBJ2-5, with D possibly matching TRBD1 (5 bases). CDR1 and CDR2 from the germline V gene are SGHKS and YYEKEE (reference sequence). The CDR3 length is 14 residues. V was pared by 2 bases and J by 5 bases, with 13 bases between. CDR3 protein: CASSFPGLSETQYF. The CDR3 DNA is TGTGCCAGCAGCTTCCCAGGGTTATCGGAGACCCAGTACTTC.

This clone was seen more than once but under ten times. The chain carries TRBV2 and TRBJ1-1, with D perhaps matching TRBD1 (6 bases). CDR1 and CDR2 from the germline V gene are SNHLY and FYNNEI. V lost 4 bases, J lost 4 bases, and 16 bases lay in between. The CDR3 is 15 amino acids. The CDR3 bases are TGTGCCAGCAGTGTGTCAGGGGCGGAGGGCACTGAAGCTTTCTTT. This encodes CASSVSGAEGTEAFF.

The genes are TRBV5-4 and TRBJ2-5; D call uncertain. Trimming took 3 bases from V and 4 from J, leaving 10 bases between them. Per the germline V gene, CDR1 is SGHNT and CDR2 is YYREEE (reference sequence). The CDR3 contains 13 residues. The CDR3 coding sequence is TGTGCCAGCAGCTGGGGTTTAGGAGAGACCCAGTACTTC. Translation: CASSWGLGETQYF.

The chain links TRBV28 to TRBJ1-1; 7 bases line up with TRBD1. V was clipped by 3 bases and J by 3 bases; unmatched bases: 10. The germline gives CDR1 MDHEN, CDR2 SYDVKM. The CDR3 extends over 16 amino acids. The CDR3 here is CASSFMGAGGDTEAFF. In nucleotides, the CDR3 is TGTGCCAGCAGTTTTATGGGAGCAGGGGGGGACACTGAAGCTTTCTTT.

This clone was detected only a few times. The J gene is TRBJ2-7, the V gene TRBV7-3, with unresolved D. Germline V gives CDR1 SGHTA, CDR2 FQGTGA. V was clipped by 2 bases and J by 0 bases, with 11 bases between them. This CDR3 spans 15 amino acids. The CDR3 nucleotides read TGTGCCAGCAGCTTAGTGGGCAGAAACTCCTACGAGCAGTACTTC. Protein sequence: CASSLVGRNSYEQYF.

The CDR3 sequence: CASSLALGAGVLNEQFF. The DNA of the CDR3 is TGTGCCAGCAGCTTGGCCCTAGGAGCGGGAGTGCTCAATGAGCAGTTCTTC. The rearrangement links TRBV5-6 to TRBJ2-1; 8 bases line up with TRBD2. CDR1 and CDR2 (germline): SGHDT, YYEEEE. The CDR3 sequence is 17 residues long. Trimming cost V 0 bases and J 6 bases; bases outside gene matches: 11.

This clone was detected once. The chain uses TRBV28 and TRBJ1-5; 7 bases align to TRBD1. With V trimmed by 0 bases and J by 2 bases, 4 bases remained unmatched. Per germline, CDR1 MDHEN and CDR2 SYDVKM. CDR3 length equals 16 residues. CDR3 protein: CASSLWRGQGNQPQHF. The CDR3 coding sequence is TGTGCCAGCAGTTTATGGAGGGGGCAGGGCAATCAGCCCCAGCATTTT.

J is TRBJ2-1 and V is TRBV29-1, with 7 bases fitting TRBD2. V shed 1 base and J 8 bases; nucleotides not matched to a gene: 14. CDR1 and CDR2 (germline): SQVTM, ANQGSEA. The length of the CDR3 is 16 residues. The CDR3 nucleotides are TGCAGCGTTGAAGGTTCACCAGCGGGGCGGTTGGATGAGCAGTTCTTC. Amino acid sequence: CSVEGSPAGRLDEQFF.

V is TRBV15 and J is TRBJ1-4; no clear D. Per the germline V gene, CDR1 is LNHNV and CDR2 is YYDKDF (reference sequence). The CDR3 is made up of 12 amino acids. V lost 4 bases to trimming and J lost 8 bases, with 8 bases between them. The CDR3 sequence is CATSMRAEKLFF. The CDR3 coding sequence is TGTGCCACCAGCATGAGAGCCGAAAAACTGTTTTTT.

The genes are TRBV6-1 and TRBJ2-7; D assignment may be TRBD1 or TRBD2 (5 bases each). In germline, CDR1 is MNHNS, CDR2 SASEGT. Trimming removed 3 bases from V and 5 bases from J, with 11 bases in between. The length of the CDR3 is 13 residues. CDR3 sequence (DNA): TGTGCCAGCAGTGACGGGGCCATCGACGAGCAGTACTTC. Its translation: CASSDGAIDEQYF.

To note about this clone: This same CDR3 is encoded by further DNA sequences in the sample. This CDR3 reads CASSYSSGGSSYEQYF. The CDR3 DNA reads TGTGCCAGCAGTTACAGTAGCGGCGGAAGCTCCTACGAGCAGTACTTC. The J gene is TRBJ2-7, the V gene TRBV6-6, with D possibly TRBD2 on 6 matching bases. The length of the CDR3 is 16 residues. Trimming removed 2 bases at V and 0 bases at J, with 14 bases between. Germline V gene data show CDR1 as MNHNY and CDR2 as SVGAGI (reference sequence).

The chain employs TRBV9 and TRBJ1-3; no definite D call. The CDR3 sequence is 16 residues long. Germline V gives CDR1 SGDLS, CDR2 YYNGEE. V gave up 4 bases and J gave up 1 base, with 15 bases separating them. The CDR3 sequence is CASSSRGEGSGNTIYF. The CDR3 region has the DNA TGTGCCAGCAGCTCCCGCGGAGAGGGATCTGGAAACACCATATATTTT.